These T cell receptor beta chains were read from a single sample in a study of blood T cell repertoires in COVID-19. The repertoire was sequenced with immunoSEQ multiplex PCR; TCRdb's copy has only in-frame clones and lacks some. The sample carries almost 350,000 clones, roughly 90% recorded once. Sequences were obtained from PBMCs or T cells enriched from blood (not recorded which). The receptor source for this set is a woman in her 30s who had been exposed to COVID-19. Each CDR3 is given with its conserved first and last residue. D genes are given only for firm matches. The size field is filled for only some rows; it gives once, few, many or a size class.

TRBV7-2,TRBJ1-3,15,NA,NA,TGTGCCAGCAGCTTAGACCCAGGGTCTTTACGGACCATATATTTT,CASSLDPGSLRTIYF
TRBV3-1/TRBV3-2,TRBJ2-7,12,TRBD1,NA,TGTGCCAGCAGTCCTACAGGGGTAGAGCAGTACTTC,CASSPTGVEQYF
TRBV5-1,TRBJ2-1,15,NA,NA,TGCGCCAGCAGGTTAATGGCGGGCGTCGCAAATGAGCAGTTCTTC,CASRLMAGVANEQFF
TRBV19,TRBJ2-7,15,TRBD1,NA,TGTGCCAGTAGTGCGGGGACAGGGGTATCCTACGAGCAGTACTTC,CASSAGTGVSYEQYF
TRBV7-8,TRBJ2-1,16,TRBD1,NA,TGTGCCAGCAGCGGGATCACAGGGGGCGCCTACAATGAGCAGTTCTTC,CASSGITGGAYNEQFF
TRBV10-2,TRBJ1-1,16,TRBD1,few,TGCGCCAGCAGTGGGACAGGGGGTCGGTCGAACACTGAAGCTTTCTTT,CASSGTGGRSNTEAFF
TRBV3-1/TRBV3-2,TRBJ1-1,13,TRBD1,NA,TGTGCCAGCAGCCCTACAGGGGTCACTGAAGCTTTCTTT,CASSPTGVTEAFF
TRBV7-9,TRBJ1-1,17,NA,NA,TGTGCCAGCAGCTTAGCTGGGCAGGGACTAATGAACACTGAAGCTTTCTTT,CASSLAGQGLMNTEAFF
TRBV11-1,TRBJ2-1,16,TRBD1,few,TGTGCCAGCAGCTTCGGTAGGGGGACAGCCTACAATGAGCAGTTCTTC,CASSFGRGTAYNEQFF
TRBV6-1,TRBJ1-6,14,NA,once,TGTGCCAGCAGTGAATCGGGGGGAGATTCACCCCTCCACTTT,CASSESGGDSPLHF
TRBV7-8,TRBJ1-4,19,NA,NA,TGTGCCAGCAGCCCTGGCCGGGGCGGGACCTTCGGGAATAATGAAAAACTGTTTTTT,CASSPGRGGTFGNNEKLFF
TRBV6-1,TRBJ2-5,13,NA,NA,TGTGCCAGCAGTGAAGGTGGGGAGGAGACCCAGTACTTC,CASSEGGEETQYF
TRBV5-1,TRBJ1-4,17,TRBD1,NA,TGCGCCAGCAGCTCCGGGACAGGGGCCAGTATAAATGAAAAACTGTTTTTT,CASSSGTGASINEKLFF
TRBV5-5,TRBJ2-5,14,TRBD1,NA,TGTGCCAGCAGCCAGAACAGGGGCGGTGAGACCCAGTACTTC,CASSQNRGGETQYF
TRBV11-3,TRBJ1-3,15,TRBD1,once,TGTGCCAGCAGCAGAACAGGGGTCTCTGGAAACACCATATATTTT,CASSRTGVSGNTIYF
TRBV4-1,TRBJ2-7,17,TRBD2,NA,TGCGCCAGCAGCCCGGGCGGCGAGACTAGCCTCTCCTACGAGCAGTACTTC,CASSPGGETSLSYEQYF
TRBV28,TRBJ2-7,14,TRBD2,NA,TGTGCCACCTCCACGGGTCGAGCGGGATGGGAGCAGTACTTC,CATSTGRAGWEQYF
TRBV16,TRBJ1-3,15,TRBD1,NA,TGTGCCAGCAGCTTTGACAGGGGCACTGGAAACACCATATATTTT,CASSFDRGTGNTIYF
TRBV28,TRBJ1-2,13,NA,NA,TGTGCCAGCAGCCCCAGATCTAACTATGGCTACACCTTC,CASSPRSNYGYTF
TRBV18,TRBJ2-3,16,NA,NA,TGTGCCAGCTCACCACTCCCAGCGCCAAGCACAGATACGCAGTATTTT,CASSPLPAPSTDTQYF
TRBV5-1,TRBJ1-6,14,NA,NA,TGCGCCAGCAGCACAACCCAGGGTTATTCACCCCTCCACTTT,CASSTTQGYSPLHF
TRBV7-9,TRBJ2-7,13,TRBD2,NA,TGTGCCAGCAGCTTAAGGCTAGCGGGGGAGCAGTACTTC,CASSLRLAGEQYF
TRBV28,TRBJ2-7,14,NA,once,TGTGCCAGCAATACGGGGGTAAGCTCCTACGAGCAGTACTTC,CASNTGVSSYEQYF
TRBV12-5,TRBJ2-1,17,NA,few,TGTGCTAGTGGTTTGGTACCCCCTAAGTATCCCCACAATGAGCAGTTCTTC,CASGLVPPKYPHNEQFF
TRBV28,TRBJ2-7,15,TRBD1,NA,TGTGCCAGCAGGCGCGGACAGGGGGAGCGGTACGAGCAGTACTTC,CASRRGQGERYEQYF
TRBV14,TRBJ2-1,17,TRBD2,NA,TGTGCCAGCAGCCGACCCACACTAGCGGGAGCCCACAATGAGCAGTTCTTC,CASSRPTLAGAHNEQFF
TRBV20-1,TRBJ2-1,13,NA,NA,TGCAGTGCTAGTCGGGAGCCCTACAATGAGCAGTTCTTC,CSASREPYNEQFF
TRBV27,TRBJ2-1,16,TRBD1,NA,TGTGCCAGCAGAGAGGCAGGGGGTCCTAGGGCACATGAGCAGTTCTTC,CASREAGGPRAHEQFF
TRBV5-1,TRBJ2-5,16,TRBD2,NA,TGCGCCAGCAGGAAGGTAGCGGGAGGGCCCTGGGAGACCCAGTACTTC,CASRKVAGGPWETQYF
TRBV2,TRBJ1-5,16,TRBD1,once,TGTGCCAGCAGTGAAGCGGGACAGACAAGCAATCAGCCCCAGCATTTT,CASSEAGQTSNQPQHF
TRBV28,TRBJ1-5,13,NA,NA,TGTGCCAGCAGTTCCGCGGGAAATCAGCCCCAGCATTTT,CASSSAGNQPQHF
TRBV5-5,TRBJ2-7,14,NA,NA,TGTGCCAGCAGCTTGGTGACAGTCTCCTACGAGCAGTACTTC,CASSLVTVSYEQYF
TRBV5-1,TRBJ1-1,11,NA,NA,TGCGCCAGCAGCCTGGACAGTGAAGCTTTCTTT,CASSLDSEAFF
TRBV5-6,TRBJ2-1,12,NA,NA,TGTGCCAGCAGCTTGTCCCAGAATGAGCAGTTCTTC,CASSLSQNEQFF
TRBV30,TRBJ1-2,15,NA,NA,TGTGCCTGGAGCCCCCCGACGGGGTTAAACTATGGCTACACCTTC,CAWSPPTGLNYGYTF
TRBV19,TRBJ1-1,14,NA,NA,TGTGCCAGTAGTATGGCCAGGGTGAACACTGAAGCTTTCTTT,CASSMARVNTEAFF
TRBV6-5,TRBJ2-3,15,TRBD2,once,TGTGCCAGCAGTTTCCCTAGCGGGAGCACAGATACGCAGTATTTT,CASSFPSGSTDTQYF
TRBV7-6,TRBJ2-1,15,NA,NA,TGTGCCAGCAGCTTAGAGCCGGGGGAAATCAATGAGCAGTTCTTC,CASSLEPGEINEQFF
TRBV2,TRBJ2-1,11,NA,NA,TGTGCCAGCAGTGGAGATAATGAGCAGTTCTTC,CASSGDNEQFF
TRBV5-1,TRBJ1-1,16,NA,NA,TGCGCCAGCAGCGACGGGACGGCGGGGATGAACACTGAAGCTTTCTTT,CASSDGTAGMNTEAFF
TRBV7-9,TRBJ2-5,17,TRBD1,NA,TGTGCCAGCAGCTTAGGATCACAGGGGGCGGGCCAAGAGACCCAGTACTTC,CASSLGSQGAGQETQYF
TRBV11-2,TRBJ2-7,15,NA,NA,TGTGCCAGCAGCTTAGATGGGGCAGGGCCGTACGAGCAGTACTTC,CASSLDGAGPYEQYF
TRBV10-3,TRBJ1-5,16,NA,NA,TGTGCCATCAGTGTTCACCCGGACACCCTCAATCAGCCCCAGCATTTT,CAISVHPDTLNQPQHF
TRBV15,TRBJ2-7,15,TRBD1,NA,TGTGCCACCAGCAGAGATCCGGGACAGGGGTACGAGCAGTACTTC,CATSRDPGQGYEQYF
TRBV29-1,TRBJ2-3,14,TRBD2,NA,TGCAGCGTTGAGGGGACTAGCAGCACAGATACGCAGTATTTT,CSVEGTSSTDTQYF
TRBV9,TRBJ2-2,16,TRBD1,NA,TGTGCCAGCAGCGTAGCTAGGCAGGGGGCCTCCGGGGAGCTGTTTTTT,CASSVARQGASGELFF
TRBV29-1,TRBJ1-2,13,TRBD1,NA,TGCAGCGTTGGGACAGGGGGCCACTATGGCTACACCTTC,CSVGTGGHYGYTF
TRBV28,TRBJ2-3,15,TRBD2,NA,TGTGCCAGCAGTTCGTCTAGCGGGGCGTACCCTTGGCAGTATTTT,CASSSSSGAYPWQYF
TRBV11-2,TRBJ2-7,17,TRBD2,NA,TGTGCCAGCAGCTTAGATCCGGGACTAGCGTTATCCTACGAGCAGTACTTC,CASSLDPGLALSYEQYF
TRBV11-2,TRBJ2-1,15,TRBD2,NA,TGTGCCAGCAGCTTAGGGGCTAGCGGGAGTAATGAGCAGTTCTTC,CASSLGASGSNEQFF
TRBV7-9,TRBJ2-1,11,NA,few,TGTGCCAGCAGCTTCGGCAATGAGCAGTTCTTC,CASSFGNEQFF
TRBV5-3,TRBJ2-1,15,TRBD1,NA,TGTGCCAGAAGCCTAGGGACAGGGCCCTACAATGAGCAGTTCTTC,CARSLGTGPYNEQFF
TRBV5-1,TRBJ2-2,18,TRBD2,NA,TGCGCCAGCAGCTTGGTGGTAGCGGGAGGGGCGAACACCGGGGAGCTGTTTTTT,CASSLVVAGGANTGELFF
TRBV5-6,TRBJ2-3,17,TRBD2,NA,TGTGCCAGCAGCCGGAGGTGGACTAGCGGGAGTTCAGATACGCAGTATTTT,CASSRRWTSGSSDTQYF
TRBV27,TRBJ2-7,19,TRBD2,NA,TGTGCCAGCAGTTCCCGAGTCCCGGGACTAGCGGGAGGGCCTAACGAGCAGTACTTC,CASSSRVPGLAGGPNEQYF